Reported below is one T cell receptor beta chain. These data come from a study of monozygotic twins with inflammatory bowel disease. The CDR3 extends over 13 amino acids. In germline, CDR1 is SQVTM, CDR2 ANQGSEA. TCRdb reprocessed the 5' RACE reads and keeps a single row for each CDR3 protein, giving no DNA. Listed are roughly 150,000 distinct CDR3 sequences; 1.2% falls within the top ten. The sequenced material came from blood. The V gene is TRBV29-1, the J gene TRBJ1-1; TCRdb proposes TRBD1, but this gene call is untestable without DNA. The clonotype was recovered from a human donor with ulcerative colitis or Crohn's disease, or a healthy co-twin of an affected twin (not recorded which). CDR3: CSVEARESTEAFF.